The 23 T cell receptor beta chains given below trace back to one sample, sequenced in a study of blood T cell repertoires in COVID-19. Sequencing was performed with immunoSEQ multiplex PCR; in TCRdb, only in-frame clones are kept and a portion is missing. The table lists approximately 210,000 clones, roughly 80% of them singletons. Sequencing was performed on peripheral blood. All receptors come from a human donor in a cohort sampled during active COVID-19.

The chain recombines TRBV28 with TRBJ2-3, with D perhaps matching TRBD2 (5 bases). The CDR3 is 14 residues long. Per the germline V gene, CDR1 is MDHEN and CDR2 is SYDVKM. The V end lost 7 bases, the J end lost 0 bases, and 11 bases lay between the germline ends. The CDR3 loop is CASIPGSSTDTQYF. The DNA for the CDR3 is TGTGCCAGCATCCCGGGATCTAGCACAGATACGCAGTATTTT.

Regarding this clone: The same CDR3 can be traced to other DNA sequences in this sample. The V and J genes are TRBV18 and TRBJ2-1; 8 nucleotides align to TRBD2. The CDR3 sequence is 15 residues long. Germline trimming cut 2 bases from V and 2 bases from J; bases unmatched to any gene: 2. Germline CDR1 reads KGHSH; CDR2 reads LQKENI. The CDR3 loop reads CASSPSGGAYNEQFF. For the CDR3, the DNA is TGTGCCAGCTCACCAAGCGGGGGTGCCTACAATGAGCAGTTCTTC.

The J gene is TRBJ1-1, the V gene TRBV15; 8 bases line up with TRBD1. V trimming: 5 bases; J trimming: 10 bases; junction bases outside the gene matches: 21. The CDR3 length is 17 residues. Germline CDR1 is LNHNV and CDR2 is YYDKDF (reference sequence). Here the CDR3 reads CATSPPGFGQGFYGAFF. CDR3 DNA: TGTGCCACCAGCCCTCCGGGTTTTGGACAGGGATTTTATGGAGCTTTCTTT. Filled out from reference TRBV15 and TRBJ1-1, the complete variable domain reads DAMVIQNPRYQVTQFGKPVTLSCSQTLNHNVMYWYQQKSSQAPKLLFHYYDKDFNNEADTPDNFQSRRPNTSFCFLDIRSPGLGDTAMYLCATSPPGFGQGFYGAFFGQGTRLTVV.

The chain is built from TRBV3-1 (or the pseudogene TRBV3-2) and TRBJ1-2; no reliable D call. Trimming shortened V by 2 bases and J by 3 bases, and 7 bases separated the two germline ends. Germline CDR1 and CDR2: LGHDT and YNNKEL (reference sequence). CDR3 size: 13 residues. The CDR3 DNA sequence: TGTGCCAGCAGCCAATCCGAGGACTATGGCTACACCTTC. It is translated as CASSQSEDYGYTF.

J is TRBJ2-5 and V is TRBV19; TRBD1 agrees at 7 bases. Germline loops: CDR1 LNHDA, CDR2 SQIVND (reference sequence). There are 14 residues in the CDR3. V was pared by 3 bases and J by 4 bases, with 5 bases of the junction left unmatched. The CDR3 sequence: CASSMRGRGETQYF. The CDR3 DNA reads TGTGCCAGTAGTATGAGGGGGCGAGGAGAGACCCAGTACTTC.

This clone appeared a few times. V usage is TRBV6-5 and J usage is TRBJ2-5, with a weak D call TRBD2 (5 bases). This CDR3 spans 13 amino acids. V dropped 6 bases and J dropped 4 bases, with 12 bases sitting between them. Germline values: CDR1 MNHEY, CDR2 SVGAGI. CDR3 in DNA: TGTGCCAGCAGCGACGACGGACTAGAGACCCAGTACTTC. It encodes CASSDDGLETQYF.

The chain links TRBV7-9 to TRBJ1-4; the D is unclear. Germline assignment: CDR1 SEHNR and CDR2 FQNEAQ (reference sequence). The CDR3 extends over 15 amino acids. V lost 1 base and J lost 6, with 12 bases in between. The CDR3 DNA sequence: TGTGCCAGCAGCTTAGGTGGTCTGGGCGATGAAAAACTGTTTTTT. Encoded protein: CASSLGGLGDEKLFF.

This chain joins TRBV7-8 and TRBJ1-1; 10 nucleotides match TRBD1. The CDR3 is 15 amino acids. V was clipped by 2 bases and J by 3 bases; unmatched bases: 3. Germline V CDR1 and CDR2: SGHVS, FQNEAQ. The CDR3 spells CASSLQGQGHTEAFF. The CDR3 nucleotides are TGTGCCAGCAGCTTACAGGGACAGGGGCACACTGAAGCTTTCTTT.

The chain uses TRBV28 and TRBJ1-2, with 9 bases matching TRBD1. Germline V gives CDR1 MDHEN, CDR2 SYDVKM. V was clipped by 3 bases and J by 7 bases; unmatched bases: 6. There are 14 residues in the CDR3. The CDR3 sequence: CASSFVTGGVGYTF. In nucleotides, the CDR3 is TGTGCCAGCAGTTTCGTGACAGGGGGGGTTGGCTACACCTTC.

CDR3 residues: CASYAWFGEKLFF. In DNA form, the CDR3 reads TGTGCCAGCTACGCCTGGTTCGGGGAAAAACTGTTTTTT. The chain joins TRBV18 to TRBJ1-4; unclear D gene. Germline V lookup: CDR1 KGHSH, CDR2 LQKENI. Trimming removed 7 bases at V and 8 bases at J, with 14 bases between. CDR3 length: 13 residues.

This chain connects TRBV5-1 to TRBJ1-6; no definite D call. Trimming removed 0 bases at V and 9 bases at J, with 10 bases between. There are 14 residues in the CDR3. Germline V lookup: CDR1 SGHRS, CDR2 YFSETQ. In DNA, the CDR3 is TGCGCCAGCAGCTTGGGTGGTTTTAGTTCACCCCTCCACTTT. It encodes CASSLGGFSSPLHF.

This clone was seen a few times. The chain joins TRBV7-2 to TRBJ1-5; 7 positions agree with TRBD1. CDR3 size: 14 residues. Germline trimming cut 6 bases from V and 9 bases from J; bases unmatched to any gene: 11. Germline CDR1 reads SGHTA; CDR2 reads FQGNSA. The CDR3 region has the DNA TGTGCCAGCAGTCTTAGTAATTCAGGGGGGCCCCAGCATTTT. Protein sequence: CASSLSNSGGPQHF.

J is TRBJ2-3 and V is TRBV5-1; 9 bases map to TRBD1. The CDR3 is made up of 16 amino acids. V dropped 0 bases and J dropped 4; count of bases not matched to a gene: 6. Germline CDR1 reads SGHRS; CDR2 reads YFSETQ. For the CDR3, the DNA is TGCGCCAGCAGCTTGGCCGGGACAGGGTCGGCAGATACGCAGTATTTT. Encoded protein: CASSLAGTGSADTQYF.

The CDR3 sequence is CATSRILGASYEQYF. DNA of the CDR3: TGTGCCACCAGCAGAATATTAGGGGCATCCTACGAGCAGTACTTC. This sequence joins TRBV15 and TRBJ2-7, with D possibly matching TRBD1 (5 bases). V dropped 2 bases and J dropped 1 base, with 12 bases sitting between them. This CDR3 contains 15 residues. Germline loops: CDR1 LNHNV, CDR2 YYDKDF (reference sequence). Full variable domain (rest looked up from reference TRBV15 and TRBJ2-7): DAMVIQNPRYQVTQFGKPVTLSCSQTLNHNVMYWYQQKSSQAPKLLFHYYDKDFNNEADTPDNFQSRRPNTSFCFLDIRSPGLGDTAMYLCATSRILGASYEQYFGPGTRLTVT.

This chain uses TRBV19 with TRBJ2-3; D is ambiguous. CDR1 is LNHDA, CDR2 SQIVND, per germline (reference sequence). Trimming took off 0 bases at V and 10 bases at J, with 8 bases between the two ends. The CDR3 runs 12 residues. The CDR3 region is CASSIDDKAQYF. CDR3 bases: TGTGCCAGTAGTATAGATGACAAGGCGCAGTATTTT.

J is TRBJ1-1 and V is TRBV7-9, with no clear D. V gave up 6 bases and J gave up 1 base, with 3 bases separating them. The CDR3 extends over 11 amino acids. Germline lookup yields CDR1 SEHNR and CDR2 FQNEAQ (reference sequence). The CDR3 coding sequence is TGTGCCAGCAGGCGGAACACTGAAGCTTTCTTT. Translating it yields CASRRNTEAFF.

The rearrangement links TRBV18 to TRBJ2-5, with 7 nucleotides matching TRBD2. The germline CDR1 and CDR2 sequences are KGHSH and LQKENI. This CDR3 is 13 amino acids long. V lost 3 bases to trimming and J lost 10 bases; unmatched junction nucleotides: 8. In nucleotides, the CDR3 is TGTGCCAGCTCACCCAGCAGGGAGGGTCACCAGTACTTC. Its translation: CASSPSREGHQYF.

The CDR3 loop is CASSLEARLATDTQYF. CDR3 nucleotide sequence: TGCGCCAGCAGCTTGGAGGCCAGACTAGCGACAGATACGCAGTATTTT. This chain uses TRBV5-1 with TRBJ2-3, with 8 bases that match TRBD2. CDR1 SGHRS and CDR2 YFSETQ come from the germline V gene. V lost 0 bases and J lost 3; bases outside the gene matches: 6. The CDR3 sequence is 16 residues long.

The chain combines TRBV7-2 with TRBJ2-3, with 7 bases matching TRBD2. CDR1 is SGHTA and CDR2 is FQGNSA in the germline V gene. The CDR3 has 18 amino acids. The V gene end was trimmed by 2 bases and the J gene end by 8 bases; junction bases not matched to a gene: 19. CDR3 coding DNA: TGTGCCAGCAGCTTATCTCGCGGGAGAACCCTAATGGGGGGTACGCAGTATTTT. Translating gives CASSLSRGRTLMGGTQYF. Complete variable domain (other parts from reference TRBV7-2 and TRBJ2-3): GAGVSQSPSNKVTEKGKDVELRCDPISGHTALYWYRQSLGQGLEFLIYFQGNSAPDKSGLPSDRFSAERTGGSVSTLTIQRTQQEDSAVYLCASSLSRGRTLMGGTQYFGPGTRLTVL.

For the CDR3, the DNA is TGCGCCAGCAGCCCTTATGGGGACAGGGGGGAAGTCCACACCTTC. It yields the protein CASSPYGDRGEVHTF. The V call is TRBV5-1, the J call TRBJ1-2; 11 positions agree with TRBD1. The germline V gene has CDR1 SGHRS and CDR2 YFSETQ. This CDR3 is built from 15 residues. V lost 4 bases to trimming and J lost 12 bases; unmatched junction nucleotides: 14.

V gene TRBV27 combines with J gene TRBJ1-6, with a possible D match to TRBD1 (6 bases). The CDR3 sequence is 15 residues long. V dropped 6 bases and J dropped 10 bases, with 19 bases sitting between them. CDR1 and CDR2 from the germline V gene are MNHEY and SMNVEV (reference sequence). CDR3 bases: TGTGCCAGCAGGGGTACGGGACACTACAACTCACCCCTCCACTTT. Its translation is CASRGTGHYNSPLHF.

The J gene is TRBJ2-1, the V gene TRBV7-3; D possibly corresponds to TRBD1 (5 bases). Trimming took 4 bases from V and 5 from J, leaving 12 bases between them. From germline, CDR1 is SGHTA and CDR2 FQGTGA. CDR3 length: 14 amino acids. Written as DNA, the CDR3 is TGTGCCAGCAGCTCACACGACAGCGACAATGAGCAGTTCTTC. Translated, it gives CASSSHDSDNEQFF.

The V gene is TRBV14, the J gene TRBJ2-1; the D gene is possibly TRBD2 (6 bases). V lost 0 bases and J lost 4, with 10 bases in between. Per the germline V gene, CDR1 is SGHDN and CDR2 is FVKESK. The CDR3 consists of 15 residues. The CDR3 loop reads CASSQDGAGYNEQFF. CDR3 coding DNA: TGTGCCAGCAGCCAAGATGGGGCGGGATACAATGAGCAGTTCTTC.